A selection of T cell receptor beta chains follows, all from one sample in a study of blood T cells in healthy people across ages. Each CDR3 protein is one row after TCRdb ran MiXCR on the 5' RACE reads. The sample carries just over 1 million distinct CDR3 sequences, over 35% recorded once. The sequenced material came from blood. The source of these receptors is a woman aged 60-75 years in good health. Each CDR3 is given with its conserved first and last residue. The D gene is left open where the match is weak. Size is omitted from some rows. Given values are once, few, many or a class for expanded clones.

v_gene: TRBV28; j_gene: TRBJ2-5; d_gene: TRBD1; abundance: few; CDR3aa: CASSLRQGQETQYF; CDR3nt: TGTGCCAGCAGTTTACGACAGGGCCAAGAGACCCAGTACTTC
v_gene: TRBV20-1; j_gene: TRBJ1-5; d_gene: -; abundance: -; CDR3aa: CSARETGSQPQHF; CDR3nt: TGCAGTGCTAGAGAAACGGGTAGTCAGCCCCAGCATTTT
v_gene: TRBV28; j_gene: TRBJ2-3; d_gene: -; abundance: -; CDR3aa: CASGTSTQYF; CDR3nt: TGTGCCAGCGGTACTAGTACGCAGTATTTT
v_gene: TRBV14; j_gene: TRBJ1-1; d_gene: TRBD1; abundance: -; CDR3aa: CASSHLTGVPNTEAFF; CDR3nt: TGTGCCAGCAGCCACTTGACAGGGGTTCCTAACACTGAAGCTTTCTTT
v_gene: TRBV12-3/TRBV12-4; j_gene: TRBJ2-3; d_gene: TRBD1; abundance: once; CDR3aa: CASKLQGAGTDTQYF; CDR3nt: TGTGCCAGCAAACTACAGGGGGCAGGCACAGATACGCAGTATTTT
v_gene: TRBV6-2/TRBV6-3; j_gene: TRBJ1-1; d_gene: TRBD1; abundance: -; CDR3aa: CASSFTGTGTEAFF; CDR3nt: TGTGCCAGCAGTTTCACCGGGACAGGGACTGAAGCTTTCTTT
v_gene: TRBV4-1; j_gene: TRBJ2-7; d_gene: -; abundance: -; CDR3aa: CASSPRQTNYEQYF; CDR3nt: TGCGCCAGCAGCCCACGACAGACCAACTACGAGCAGTACTTC
v_gene: TRBV27; j_gene: TRBJ2-7; d_gene: -; abundance: many; CDR3aa: CASSLGQPYEQYF; CDR3nt: TGTGCCAGCAGTTTAGGACAGCCCTACGAGCAGTACTTC
v_gene: TRBV29-1; j_gene: TRBJ1-2; d_gene: TRBD1; abundance: -; CDR3aa: CSVEDRDRGDPLIYGYTF; CDR3nt: TGCAGCGTTGAAGATCGGGACAGGGGTGATCCTTTGATATATGGCTACACCTTC
v_gene: TRBV5-1; j_gene: TRBJ1-2; d_gene: -; abundance: -; CDR3aa: CASSLEGRFSNYGYTF; CDR3nt: TGCGCCAGCAGCTTGGAAGGACGGTTCTCCAACTATGGCTACACCTTC
v_gene: TRBV29-1; j_gene: TRBJ2-3; d_gene: -; abundance: -; CDR3aa: CSVEGVNIGLVNLDTQYF; CDR3nt: TGCAGCGTTGAGGGGGTCAACATTGGCTTGGTGAATCTTGATACGCAGTATTTT
v_gene: TRBV6-6; j_gene: TRBJ2-5; d_gene: -; abundance: many; CDR3aa: CASSYGGVKETQYF; CDR3nt: TGTGCCAGCAGTTACGGTGGGGTAAAAGAGACCCAGTACTTC
v_gene: TRBV20-1; j_gene: TRBJ2-5; d_gene: -; abundance: few; CDR3aa: CSARQGVPETQYF; CDR3nt: TGCAGTGCTAGACAAGGGGTCCCAGAGACCCAGTACTTC
v_gene: TRBV27; j_gene: TRBJ1-1; d_gene: -; abundance: few; CDR3aa: CASSLYGTTRTEAFF; CDR3nt: TGTGCCAGCAGTTTATACGGGACAACACGCACTGAAGCTTTCTTT
v_gene: TRBV2; j_gene: TRBJ1-5; d_gene: TRBD1; abundance: -; CDR3aa: CASSETGQFNQPQHF; CDR3nt: TGTGCCAGCAGTGAAACGGGACAGTTTAATCAGCCCCAGCATTTT
v_gene: TRBV28; j_gene: TRBJ1-5; d_gene: -; abundance: -; CDR3aa: CASSLRPDQPQHF; CDR3nt: TGTGCCAGCAGTTTACGGCCGGATCAGCCCCAGCATTTT
v_gene: TRBV12-5; j_gene: TRBJ2-7; d_gene: -; abundance: -; CDR3aa: CASGLRLDYNEQYF; CDR3nt: TGTGCTAGTGGTTTGCGGCTGGACTACAATGAGCAGTACTTC
v_gene: TRBV7-8; j_gene: TRBJ1-1; d_gene: -; abundance: -; CDR3aa: CASRTQGRAEAFF; CDR3nt: TGTGCCAGCAGGACCCAGGGTAGGGCTGAAGCTTTCTTT
v_gene: TRBV28; j_gene: TRBJ2-1; d_gene: -; abundance: -; CDR3aa: CASSLPSPYNEQFF; CDR3nt: TGTGCCAGCAGTTTACCTAGCCCGTACAATGAGCAGTTCTTC
v_gene: TRBV10-1; j_gene: TRBJ2-5; d_gene: -; abundance: once; CDR3aa: CASSEFGAETQYF; CDR3nt: TGCGCCAGCAGTGAGTTCGGGGCAGAGACCCAGTACTTC
v_gene: TRBV27; j_gene: TRBJ2-7; d_gene: TRBD1; abundance: -; CDR3aa: CASSLRGTGWQYF; CDR3nt: TGTGCCAGCAGTTTAAGGGGGACAGGGTGGCAGTACTTC
v_gene: TRBV28; j_gene: TRBJ2-1; d_gene: -; abundance: once; CDR3aa: CASSLGYIDLNERFF; CDR3nt: TGTGCCAGCAGTTTGGGCTACATCGACCTCAATGAGCGGTTCTTC
v_gene: TRBV5-1; j_gene: TRBJ2-5; d_gene: -; abundance: few; CDR3aa: CASSSVTEETQYF; CDR3nt: TGCGCCAGCAGCTCGGTGACTGAAGAGACCCAGTACTTC
v_gene: TRBV29-1; j_gene: TRBJ2-5; d_gene: -; abundance: -; CDR3aa: CSVEDGLTEQETQYF; CDR3nt: TGCAGCGTGGAGGACGGCTTAACAGAACAAGAGACCCAGTACTTC
v_gene: TRBV6-2/TRBV6-3; j_gene: TRBJ2-3; d_gene: -; abundance: -; CDR3aa: CASSTRRGGLSQYF; CDR3nt: TGTGCCAGCAGTACCCGGAGAGGGGGGCTAAGTCAGTATTTT
v_gene: TRBV3-1; j_gene: TRBJ2-7; d_gene: -; abundance: -; CDR3aa: CASSQVRTSSYEQYF; CDR3nt: TGTGCCAGCAGCCAAGTGCGGACTTCAAGCTACGAGCAGTACTTC
v_gene: TRBV6-5; j_gene: TRBJ1-2; d_gene: -; abundance: -; CDR3aa: CASRLYSGSYGYTF; CDR3nt: TGTGCCAGCAGACTTTATAGCGGCTCCTATGGCTACACCTTC
v_gene: TRBV10-3; j_gene: TRBJ2-3; d_gene: TRBD2; abundance: -; CDR3aa: CASLTGGHTDTQYF; CDR3nt: TGTGCCAGTCTCACGGGAGGTCACACAGATACGCAGTATTTT
v_gene: TRBV20-1; j_gene: TRBJ2-3; d_gene: -; abundance: few; CDR3aa: CSAISPPADTQYF; CDR3nt: TGCAGTGCTATCTCGCCGCCGGCAGATACGCAGTATTTT
v_gene: TRBV27; j_gene: TRBJ2-3; d_gene: -; abundance: few; CDR3aa: CASRTLPHESTDTQYF; CDR3nt: TGTGCCAGCAGGACTCTCCCCCATGAAAGCACAGATACGCAGTATTTT
v_gene: TRBV20-1; j_gene: TRBJ1-3; d_gene: -; abundance: -; CDR3aa: CSAEGQNRNTIYF; CDR3nt: TGCAGTGCTGAAGGACAGAACCGAAACACCATATATTTT
v_gene: TRBV13; j_gene: TRBJ2-1; d_gene: TRBD2; abundance: -; CDR3aa: CASSSPGTSVDEQFF; CDR3nt: TGTGCCAGCAGCTCCCCCGGGACTAGCGTCGATGAGCAGTTCTTC
v_gene: TRBV6-1; j_gene: TRBJ2-1; d_gene: TRBD2; abundance: -; CDR3aa: CASSRPSGGGYYNEQFF; CDR3nt: TGTGCCAGCAGTCGACCCTCGGGCGGGGGTTACTACAATGAGCAGTTCTTC
v_gene: TRBV12-3/TRBV12-4; j_gene: TRBJ2-3; d_gene: -; abundance: -; CDR3aa: CASSFRSGDTQYF; CDR3nt: TGTGCCAGCAGTTTCCGCAGTGGAGATACGCAGTATTTT
v_gene: TRBV29-1; j_gene: TRBJ2-3; d_gene: -; abundance: -; CDR3aa: CSVGPDGTDTRYF; CDR3nt: TGCAGCGTGGGGCCAGATGGCACAGATACGCGGTATTTT
v_gene: TRBV27; j_gene: TRBJ1-6; d_gene: TRBD1; abundance: -; CDR3aa: CASSLTDRGQRSPLHF; CDR3nt: TGTGCCAGCAGTTTAACCGACAGGGGGCAGCGGTCACCCCTCCACTTT
v_gene: TRBV7-2; j_gene: TRBJ2-7; d_gene: -; abundance: few; CDR3aa: CASSLYPSYEQYF; CDR3nt: TGTGCCAGCAGCTTATACCCGAGCTACGAGCAGTACTTC
v_gene: TRBV6-5; j_gene: TRBJ2-5; d_gene: TRBD2; abundance: -; CDR3aa: CASSYTRLAGLLGEQYF; CDR3nt: TGTGCCAGCAGTTACACAAGACTAGCGGGACTGTTGGGGGAGCAGTACTTC
v_gene: TRBV2; j_gene: TRBJ2-3; d_gene: -; abundance: -; CDR3aa: CASSEGIKTQYF; CDR3nt: TGTGCCAGCAGTGAAGGAATCAAGACGCAGTATTTT
v_gene: TRBV13; j_gene: TRBJ2-7; d_gene: -; abundance: few; CDR3aa: CASSLNGDLYF; CDR3nt: TGTGCCAGCAGCTTAAATGGGGACTTGTACTTC
v_gene: TRBV29-1; j_gene: TRBJ2-1; d_gene: -; abundance: -; CDR3aa: CSVQEGWGGSQFF; CDR3nt: TGCAGCGTCCAGGAAGGGTGGGGAGGCAGCCAGTTCTTC
v_gene: TRBV10-3; j_gene: TRBJ2-1; d_gene: TRBD2; abundance: -; CDR3aa: CAISDPHRNRGPSGDYNEQFF; CDR3nt: TGTGCCATCAGTGACCCCCACCGGAACAGGGGCCCTAGCGGGGACTACAATGAGCAGTTCTTC
v_gene: TRBV27; j_gene: TRBJ2-1; d_gene: -; abundance: few; CDR3aa: CASSQGTRNEQFF; CDR3nt: TGTGCCAGCAGTCAGGGGACACGCAATGAGCAGTTCTTC
v_gene: TRBV5-1; j_gene: TRBJ1-4; d_gene: TRBD1; abundance: -; CDR3aa: CASSSGQDNEKLFF; CDR3nt: TGCGCCAGCAGCTCCGGACAGGATAATGAAAAACTGTTTTTT
v_gene: TRBV9; j_gene: TRBJ2-7; d_gene: -; abundance: -; CDR3aa: CASSVGGRVGAYEQYF; CDR3nt: TGTGCCAGCAGCGTAGGAGGTAGGGTCGGAGCATACGAGCAGTACTTC
v_gene: TRBV6-1; j_gene: TRBJ1-6; d_gene: TRBD1; abundance: -; CDR3aa: CASSESGTGHF; CDR3nt: TGTGCCAGCAGTGAATCCGGGACAGGCCACTTT
v_gene: TRBV10-3; j_gene: TRBJ2-6; d_gene: TRBD1; abundance: -; CDR3aa: CAISSSLPGTGGSGANVLTF; CDR3nt: TGTGCCATCAGCAGTTCCCTCCCCGGGACAGGGGGCTCTGGGGCCAACGTCCTGACTTTC
v_gene: TRBV24-1; j_gene: TRBJ2-1; d_gene: TRBD2; abundance: -; CDR3aa: CATRDPGGNEQFF; CDR3nt: TGTGCCACCAGGGATCCCGGGGGGAATGAGCAGTTCTTC
v_gene: TRBV6-1; j_gene: TRBJ1-4; d_gene: TRBD1; abundance: -; CDR3aa: CASSGQGGTNEKLFF; CDR3nt: TGTGCCAGCAGTGGACAGGGAGGAACTAATGAAAAACTGTTTTTT
v_gene: TRBV6-2/TRBV6-3; j_gene: TRBJ2-7; d_gene: -; abundance: -; CDR3aa: CASSYPLSHEQYF; CDR3nt: TGTGCCAGCAGTTACCCCTTATCCCACGAGCAGTACTTC
v_gene: TRBV30; j_gene: TRBJ2-3; d_gene: -; abundance: -; CDR3aa: CAWSSRLSTDTQYF; CDR3nt: TGTGCCTGGAGCTCACGGCTTAGCACAGATACGCAGTATTTT
v_gene: TRBV20-1; j_gene: TRBJ1-1; d_gene: TRBD1; abundance: few; CDR3aa: CSARERYRGFMNTEAFF; CDR3nt: TGCAGTGCTAGAGAACGATACAGGGGATTCATGAACACTGAAGCTTTCTTT
v_gene: TRBV5-1; j_gene: TRBJ1-2; d_gene: -; abundance: -; CDR3aa: CASSAGLVLQSLVSNYGYTF; CDR3nt: TGCGCCAGCAGCGCCGGACTCGTGCTGCAGTCTCTGGTCTCTAACTATGGCTACACCTTC
v_gene: TRBV6-6; j_gene: TRBJ2-7; d_gene: -; abundance: few; CDR3aa: CASFEAQGYEQYF; CDR3nt: TGTGCCAGCTTCGAAGCCCAGGGTTACGAGCAGTACTTC
v_gene: TRBV12-3/TRBV12-4; j_gene: TRBJ2-1; d_gene: TRBD2; abundance: -; CDR3aa: CASSSPQRDAHNEQFF; CDR3nt: TGTGCCAGCAGTTCCCCACAGCGGGACGCACACAATGAGCAGTTCTTC